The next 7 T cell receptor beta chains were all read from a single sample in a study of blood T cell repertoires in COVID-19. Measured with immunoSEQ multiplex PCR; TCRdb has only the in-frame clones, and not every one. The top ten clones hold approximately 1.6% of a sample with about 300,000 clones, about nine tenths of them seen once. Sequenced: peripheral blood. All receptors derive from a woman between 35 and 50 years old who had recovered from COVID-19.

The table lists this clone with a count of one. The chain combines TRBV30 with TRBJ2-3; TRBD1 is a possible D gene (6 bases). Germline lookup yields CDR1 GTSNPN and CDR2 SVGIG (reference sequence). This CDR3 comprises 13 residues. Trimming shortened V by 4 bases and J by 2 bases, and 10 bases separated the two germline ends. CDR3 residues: CAWNREPTDTQYF. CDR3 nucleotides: TGTGCCTGGAACAGGGAGCCCACAGATACGCAGTATTTT.

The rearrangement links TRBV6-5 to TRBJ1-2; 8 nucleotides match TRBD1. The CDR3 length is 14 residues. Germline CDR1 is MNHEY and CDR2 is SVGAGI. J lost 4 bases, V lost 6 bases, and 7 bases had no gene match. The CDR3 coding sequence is TGTGCCAGCAGAAGTGACAGGGGCGGCTATGGCTACACCTTC. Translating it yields CASRSDRGGYGYTF.

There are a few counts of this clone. The CDR3 nucleotides are TGTGCCAGCAGCCCCGGGACAGGGAGGCACGAGCAGTACTTC. It codes for CASSPGTGRHEQYF. The J gene is TRBJ2-7, the V gene TRBV5-5; 9 bases map to TRBD1. The germline gives CDR1 SGHKS, CDR2 YYEKEE (reference sequence). The CDR3 spans 14 residues. Trimming removed 4 bases from V and 5 bases from J; junction bases left unmatched: 7.

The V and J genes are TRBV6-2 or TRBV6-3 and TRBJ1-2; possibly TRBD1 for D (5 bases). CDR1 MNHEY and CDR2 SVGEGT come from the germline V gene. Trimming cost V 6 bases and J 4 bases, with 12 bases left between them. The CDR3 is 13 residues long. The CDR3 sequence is CASSLAGIYGYTF. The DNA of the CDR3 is TGTGCCAGCAGCCTCGCAGGGATCTATGGCTACACCTTC.

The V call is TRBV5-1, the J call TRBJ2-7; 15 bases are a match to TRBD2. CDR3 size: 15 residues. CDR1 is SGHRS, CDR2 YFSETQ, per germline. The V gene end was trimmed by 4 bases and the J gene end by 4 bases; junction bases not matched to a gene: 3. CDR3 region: CASSAGLAGGYEQYF. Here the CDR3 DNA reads TGCGCCAGCAGCGCGGGACTAGCGGGGGGTTACGAGCAGTACTTC.

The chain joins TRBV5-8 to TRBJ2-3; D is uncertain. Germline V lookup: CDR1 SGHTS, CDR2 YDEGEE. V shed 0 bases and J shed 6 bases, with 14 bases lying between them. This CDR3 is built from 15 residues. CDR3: CASSLGRFSEDTQYF. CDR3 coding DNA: TGTGCCAGCAGCTTGGGCCGGTTTTCTGAGGATACGCAGTATTTT.

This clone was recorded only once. The CDR3 region has the DNA TGCGCCAGCAGTCAATGGGGCGTCCTAGCGGGGGGCTCCCCCCTCCAAGAGACCCAGTACTTC. Its translation: CASSQWGVLAGGSPLQETQYF. V is TRBV23-1 and J is TRBJ2-5, with TRBD2 identical over 11 bases. TRBV23-1 is an ORF; its function is uncertain. The CDR3 consists of 21 residues. Trimming cost V 1 base and J 1 base; bases outside gene matches: 17.